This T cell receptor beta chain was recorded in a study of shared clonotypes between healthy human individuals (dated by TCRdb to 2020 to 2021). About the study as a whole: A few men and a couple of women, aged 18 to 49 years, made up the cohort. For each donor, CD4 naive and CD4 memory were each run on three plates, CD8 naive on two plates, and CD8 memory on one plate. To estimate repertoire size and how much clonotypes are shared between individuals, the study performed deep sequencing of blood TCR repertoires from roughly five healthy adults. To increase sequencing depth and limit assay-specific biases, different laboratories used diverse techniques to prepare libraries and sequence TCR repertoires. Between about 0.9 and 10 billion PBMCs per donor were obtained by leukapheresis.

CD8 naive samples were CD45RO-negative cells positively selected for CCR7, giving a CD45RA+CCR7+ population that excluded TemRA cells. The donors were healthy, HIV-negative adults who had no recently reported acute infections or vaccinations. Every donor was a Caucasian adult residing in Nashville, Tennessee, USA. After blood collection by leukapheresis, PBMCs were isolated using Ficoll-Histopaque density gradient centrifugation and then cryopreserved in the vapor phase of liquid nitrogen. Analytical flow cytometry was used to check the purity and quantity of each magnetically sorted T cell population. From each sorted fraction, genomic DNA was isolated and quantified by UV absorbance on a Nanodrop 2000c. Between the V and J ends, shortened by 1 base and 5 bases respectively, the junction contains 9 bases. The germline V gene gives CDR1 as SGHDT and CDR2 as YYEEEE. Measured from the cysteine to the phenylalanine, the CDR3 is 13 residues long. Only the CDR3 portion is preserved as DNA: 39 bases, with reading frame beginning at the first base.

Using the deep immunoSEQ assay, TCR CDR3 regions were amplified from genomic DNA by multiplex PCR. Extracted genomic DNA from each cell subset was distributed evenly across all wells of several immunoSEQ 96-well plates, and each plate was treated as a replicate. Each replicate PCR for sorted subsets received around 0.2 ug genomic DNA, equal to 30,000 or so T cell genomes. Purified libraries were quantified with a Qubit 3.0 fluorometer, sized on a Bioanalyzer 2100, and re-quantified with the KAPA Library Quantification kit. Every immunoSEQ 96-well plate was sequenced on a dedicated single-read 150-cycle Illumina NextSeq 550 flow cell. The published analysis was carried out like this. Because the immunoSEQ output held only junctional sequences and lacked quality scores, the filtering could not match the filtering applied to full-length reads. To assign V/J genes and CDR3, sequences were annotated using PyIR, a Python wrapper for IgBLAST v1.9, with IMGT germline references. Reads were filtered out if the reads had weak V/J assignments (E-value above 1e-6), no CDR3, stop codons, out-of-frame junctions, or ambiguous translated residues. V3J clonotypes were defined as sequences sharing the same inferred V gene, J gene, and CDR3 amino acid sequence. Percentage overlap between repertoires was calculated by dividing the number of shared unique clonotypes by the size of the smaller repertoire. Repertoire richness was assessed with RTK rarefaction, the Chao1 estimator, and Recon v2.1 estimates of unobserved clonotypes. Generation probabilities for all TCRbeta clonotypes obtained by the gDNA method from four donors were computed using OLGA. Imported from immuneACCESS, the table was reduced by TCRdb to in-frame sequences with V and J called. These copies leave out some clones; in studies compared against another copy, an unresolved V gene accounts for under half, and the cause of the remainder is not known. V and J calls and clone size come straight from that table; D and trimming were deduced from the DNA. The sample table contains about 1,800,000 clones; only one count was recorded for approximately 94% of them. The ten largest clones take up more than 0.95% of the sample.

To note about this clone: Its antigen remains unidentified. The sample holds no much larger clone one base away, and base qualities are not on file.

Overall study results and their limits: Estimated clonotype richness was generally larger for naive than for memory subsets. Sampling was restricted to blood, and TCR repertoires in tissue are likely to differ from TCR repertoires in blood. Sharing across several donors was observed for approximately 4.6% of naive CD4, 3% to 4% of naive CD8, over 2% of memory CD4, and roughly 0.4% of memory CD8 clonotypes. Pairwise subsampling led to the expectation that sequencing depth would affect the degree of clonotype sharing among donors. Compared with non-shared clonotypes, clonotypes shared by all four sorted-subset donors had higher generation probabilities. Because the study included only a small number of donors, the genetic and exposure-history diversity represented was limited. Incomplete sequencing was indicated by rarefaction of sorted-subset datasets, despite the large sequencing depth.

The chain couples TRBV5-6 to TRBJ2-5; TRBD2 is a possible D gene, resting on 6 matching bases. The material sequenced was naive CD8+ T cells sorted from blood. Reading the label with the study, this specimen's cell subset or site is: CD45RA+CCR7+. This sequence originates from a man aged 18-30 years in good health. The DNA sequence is TGTGCCAGCAGCTTGTCGGGAGCGGAGACCCAGTACTTC. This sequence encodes CASSLSGAETQYF. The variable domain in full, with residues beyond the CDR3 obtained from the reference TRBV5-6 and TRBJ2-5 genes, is DAGVTQSPTHLIKTRGQQVTLRCSPKSGHDTVSWYQQALGQGPQFIFQYYEEEERQRGNFPDRFSGHQFPNYSSELNVNALLLGDSALYLCASSLSGAETQYFGPGTRLLVL.